Listed here is a single TCR beta chain. A few counts support this clonotype. It lacks a known antigen. Base quality data are lacking; no much larger clone is found one base away. The data derive from a study of vaccination and CD4 T cells after COVID-19 (dated by TCRdb to about 2022). Study-level background: Six males and four females were included in the convalescent cohort, with two Hispanic individuals, seven Caucasians, two Asians and one multiracial person represented. Memory CD4+ T cell crossreactivity between SARS-CoV-2 and common cold coronavirus spike proteins was assessed at the TCR clonotype level in an earlier paper using these donors. In control cultures, a CEFX viral epitope pool was used as positive control, an HIV-1 Nef peptide pool was used as negative control, or no peptide was added. The spike-specific CD4+ TCR repertoire was compared before and after mRNA vaccination in under 11 COVID-19 convalescent patients and a few infection-naive healthy vaccine recipients. Overlapping spike peptide pools from SARS-CoV-2 and from the common cold coronaviruses HCoV-NL63, HCoV-OC43 and HCoV-229E were used as culture stimuli. Participants got two doses of the Pfizer-BioNTech BNT162b2 vaccine (n=8) or two doses of the Moderna mRNA-1273 vaccine (n=2). Post-vaccine blood samples were collected a median of about 11 weeks after the second vaccine dose, ranging from about 13 to 241 days. Post-COVID blood samples were collected from convalescent patients a median of approximately 100 days after diagnosis, with a range of roughly 35 to 161 days. The investigation overall reported the following: The median number of SARS-CoV-2-reactive clonotypes rose from around 20 after infection to around 40 after vaccination, but the change was not significant. Of the vaccine-specific clones found in convalescent patients, nearly all (304 of 307) were mono-reactive for SARS-CoV-2 spike instead of being cross-reactive with common cold coronaviruses. The study included relatively few convalescent patients and did not analyze early timepoints after natural infection. In convalescent patients, a median around 84% of post-vaccine SARS-CoV-2-reactive clones were detected only after vaccination, and vaccine-specific priming was suggested by this finding.

The library was prepared using PCR. TCR sequencing of DNA from cultured CD4+ T cells used the Oncomine TCR Beta short-read assay at the Johns Hopkins FTIC core. The QIAamp micro DNA kit was used to extract genomic DNA from the cultured CD4+ T cells. Oncomine TCR Beta libraries from cultured CD4+ T cells were pooled using unique dual indexes and sequenced on an Illumina iSeq 100. The authors processed their data as follows. Non-productive sequences were removed, and CDR3s not starting with C, not ending with F or W, or shorter than 7 amino acids were discarded. Antigen-specific clonotypes were identified with the MANAFEST web application by comparing peptide-stimulated wells with reference and other culture wells. Positive clones required FDR below 0.05, an odds ratio above 5, and productive frequency above 0.1% in at least two of three replicate wells. Cross-reactive clonotypes were defined as significantly expanded in both SARS-CoV-2 spike wells and at least one common cold coronavirus spike condition. Using R version 3.6.1, CDR3 homology was evaluated through Levenshtein distances (stringdist) along with unrooted phylogenetic trees (ape). The raw public reads went through TCRdb reprocessing: fastp at Q25, MiXCR clone calling, in-frame beta chains kept. Rows matching on CDR3 protein sequence are summarized as one entry with the most common DNA and genes. These V and J calls derive from TCRdb rather than the authors' analysis. Within this sample are about 10,000 distinct CDR3 sequences, with 35% to 45% of them counted one time only. Over 10% of the sample is held by the ten biggest clonotypes.

Explained via the paper, the treatment or condition label denotes: roughly ten-day PBMC culture with coronavirus spike peptide pools or control peptides (ViraFEST assay). CD4+ T cells from unexposed donors were collected before the COVID-19 pandemic (2011-2018). The study used the ViraFEST assay, which expanded antigen-specific T cells with peptide pools and then identified expanded clonotypes by TCR sequencing. Each well held 2 million or so PBMCs cultured in IMDM containing about 5% human AB serum and 9 to 10 IU/ml IL-2, with about 9.1 ug/ml peptide pools added. Half of the culture medium was replaced with fresh IL-2-containing medium on days 3 and 7. After around 10 days of culture, CD4+ T cells were isolated by negative selection with the EasySep CD4+ T cell isolation kit. As cell number allowed, CD4+ T cells from unexposed donors were tested for reactivity to SARS-CoV-2 S and N and to four common cold coronavirus spike pools. Ficoll-Paque Plus gradient centrifugation was used to isolate PBMCs from whole blood, and the isolated PBMCs were then either used fresh or cryopreserved at -140C. Culture conditions were generally each tested in triplicate wells. Leukapheresis product for the unexposed donors was bought commercially.

After removal of 3 bases from V and 3 bases from J, the junction retains 6 bases not matched to a gene. Measured from the cysteine to the phenylalanine, the CDR3 is 17 residues long. Just CDR3 DNA is preserved here, 51 bases in frame from base 1. The germline V gene encodes CDR1 KGHDR and CDR2 SFDVKD. The sequenced material came from CD4+ T cells from blood, cultured in vitro. Recombination connected TRBV24-1 to TRBJ2-1, with TRBD2 matching 11 junction bases. The TCR comes from a human donor in good health. The DNA is as follows: TGTGCCACCAGTGATCTGACCGGGACTAGCGGCTACAATGAGCAGTTCTTC. The encoded protein is CATSDLTGTSGYNEQFF.